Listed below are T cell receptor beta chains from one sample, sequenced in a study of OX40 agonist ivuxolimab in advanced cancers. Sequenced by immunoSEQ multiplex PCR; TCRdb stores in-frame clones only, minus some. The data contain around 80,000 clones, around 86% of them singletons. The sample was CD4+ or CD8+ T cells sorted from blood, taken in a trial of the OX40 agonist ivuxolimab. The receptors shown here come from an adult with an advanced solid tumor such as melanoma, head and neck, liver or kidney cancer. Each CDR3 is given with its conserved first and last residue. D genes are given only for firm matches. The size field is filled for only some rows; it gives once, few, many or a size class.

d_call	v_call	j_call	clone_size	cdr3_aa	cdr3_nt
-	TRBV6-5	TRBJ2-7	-	CASSYSREWGYEQYF	TGTGCCAGCAGTTACTCCAGGGAGTGGGGATACGAGCAGTACTTC
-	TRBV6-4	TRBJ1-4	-	CASSENRPNEKLFF	TGTGCCAGCAGTGAAAACCGACCTAATGAAAAACTGTTTTTT
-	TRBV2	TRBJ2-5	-	CASNLRVQETQYF	TGTGCCAGCAATCTCAGGGTCCAAGAGACCCAGTACTTC
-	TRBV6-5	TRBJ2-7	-	CASSYEGFNVYEQYF	TGTGCCAGCAGTTACGAGGGGTTTAATGTCTACGAGCAGTACTTC
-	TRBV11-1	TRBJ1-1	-	CASSSRQTTEAFF	TGTGCCAGCAGCTCCCGACAGACCACTGAAGCTTTCTTT
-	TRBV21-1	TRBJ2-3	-	CAREQGVGTDTQYF	TGTGCCAGGGAACAGGGGGTAGGCACAGATACGCAGTATTTT
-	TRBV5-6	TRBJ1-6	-	CASSLYPASSYNSPLHF	TGTGCCAGCAGCTTGTATCCGGCGAGCTCCTATAATTCACCCCTCCACTTT
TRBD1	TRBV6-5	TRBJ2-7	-	CASTIRDRAYEQYF	TGTGCCAGCACCATCCGGGACAGGGCTTACGAGCAGTACTTC
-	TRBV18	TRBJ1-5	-	CASSPGWGNQPQHF	TGTGCCAGCTCCCCGGGTTGGGGCAATCAGCCCCAGCATTTT
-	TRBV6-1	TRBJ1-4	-	CASSKEPPRSEGSGRNGEKLFF	TGTGCCAGCAGTAAAGAACCTCCTCGTTCCGAGGGTTCGGGACGGAACGGGGAAAAACTGTTTTTT
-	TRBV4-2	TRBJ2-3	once	CASREALSLSDTQYF	TGTGCCAGCAGAGAGGCCTTGAGTCTGTCGGATACGCAGTATTTT
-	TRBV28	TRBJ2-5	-	CASSSRETQYF	TGTGCCAGCAGTTCCAGAGAGACCCAGTACTTC
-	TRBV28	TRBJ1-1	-	CASMGSSRLGEAEAFF	TGTGCCAGCATGGGTTCCTCGAGGTTGGGGGAGGCTGAAGCTTTCTTT
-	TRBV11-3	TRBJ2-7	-	CASSLGGTGPYEQYF	TGTGCCAGCAGCTTAGGAGGGACCGGCCCTTACGAGCAGTACTTC
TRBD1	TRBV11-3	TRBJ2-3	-	CASSSGTGLTDTQYF	TGTGCCAGCAGCTCTGGGACAGGTCTCACAGATACGCAGTATTTT
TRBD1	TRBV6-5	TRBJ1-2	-	CASSYDRVAGYTF	TGTGCCAGCAGTTACGACAGGGTGGCTGGCTACACCTTC
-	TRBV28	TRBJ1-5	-	CASSPIVEHQPQHF	TGTGCCAGCAGTCCAATAGTGGAACATCAGCCCCAGCATTTT
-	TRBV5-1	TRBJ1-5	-	CASSLSGDSNQPQHF	TGCGCCAGCAGCTTATCCGGGGATAGCAATCAGCCCCAGCATTTT
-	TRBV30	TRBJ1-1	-	CAWSVLMNTEAFF	TGTGCCTGGAGTGTATTGATGAACACTGAAGCTTTCTTT
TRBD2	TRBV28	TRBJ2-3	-	CAWCRRGAGDTQYF	TGTGCCTGGTGCAGGCGGGGGGCCGGAGATACGCAGTATTTT
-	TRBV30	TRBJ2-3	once	CAWNQGTSTDTQYF	TGTGCCTGGAATCAGGGGACGAGCACAGATACGCAGTATTTT
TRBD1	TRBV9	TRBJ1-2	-	CASSVDRGQGNYGYTF	TGTGCCAGCAGCGTAGACAGGGGGCAGGGGAACTATGGCTACACCTTC